This T cell receptor beta chain was found in a study of neurological immune-mediated disorders. Study findings and constraints: The multiple sclerosis repertoire cluster had no clinical or MRI correlate. Phylogenetically, 18 of 34 multiple sclerosis patients' repertoires fell into one related-CDR3 cluster, a possible signature.

Between the trimmed V and J ends, which lost 2 bases and 2 bases, there was a span of 10 bases. The germline CDR1 and CDR2 sequences are SGHRS and YFSETQ. The CDR3 has 14 amino acids. One entry per CDR3 protein, called by TCRdb with MiXCR from the 5' RACE reads. The table has tens of thousands of distinct CDR3 sequences, more than 4% seen once. PBMCs stored at -80 C, 2 million in total, were the source of the unsorted libraries. This clonotype occurred many times. The antigen remains undetermined. Sequencing was carried out using PBMCs. The chain joins TRBV5-1 to TRBJ1-1; D uncertain. The receptor comes from a woman aged 45 to 65 with multiple sclerosis. The CDR3 is CASSFSDKNTEAFF. The CDR3 nucleotides are TGCGCCAGCAGCTTTTCCGACAAAAACACTGAAGCTTTCTTT.